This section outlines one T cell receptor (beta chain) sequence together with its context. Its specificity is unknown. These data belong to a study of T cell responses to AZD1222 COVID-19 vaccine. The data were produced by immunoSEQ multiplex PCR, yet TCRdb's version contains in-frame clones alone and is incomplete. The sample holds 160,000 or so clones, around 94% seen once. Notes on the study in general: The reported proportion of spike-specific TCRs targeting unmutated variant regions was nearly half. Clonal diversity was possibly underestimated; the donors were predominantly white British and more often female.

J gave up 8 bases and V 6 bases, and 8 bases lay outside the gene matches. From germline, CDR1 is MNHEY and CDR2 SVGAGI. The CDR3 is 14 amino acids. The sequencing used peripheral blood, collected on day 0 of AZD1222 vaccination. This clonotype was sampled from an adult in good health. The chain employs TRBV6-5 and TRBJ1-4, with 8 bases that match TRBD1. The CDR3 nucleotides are TGTGCCAGCAGACCTGGACAGGGTTGGGAAAAACTGTTTTTT. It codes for CASRPGQGWEKLFF.